Below are 25 T cell receptor beta chains sequenced from a single sample in a study of HIV-infected patients and healthy controls. No cell fractionation was done, so the repertoire covers all unsorted peripheral blood T cells. Alpha and beta constant-region primers primed reverse transcription of around 540 ng RNA. Alpha and beta chain libraries were made separately by chain-specific third strand synthesis with multiplexing indices. From the 5' RACE reads, TCRdb called clonotypes with MiXCR, one entry per CDR3 protein. The table records 13,000 or so distinct CDR3 sequences, roughly 9.9% of them present only once. The sample was blood. These receptors were taken from an adult in good health.

This clonotype was seen many times. V usage is TRBV6-5 and J usage is TRBJ2-2, with a tentative D call TRBD1 (6 bases). V gave up 6 bases and J gave up 4 bases, with 15 bases separating them. The CDR3 extends over 15 amino acids. Germline CDR1 is MNHEY and CDR2 is SVGAGI. The CDR3 is CASSRSRGATGELFF. CDR3 nucleotide sequence: TGTGCCAGCAGCCGTAGCAGGGGAGCCACCGGGGAGCTGTTTTTT.

This clonotype counts as medium-sized (0.01 to 0.1%). The chain couples TRBV11-2 to TRBJ2-1; D gene ambiguous. Germline V gene lookup returns CDR1 SGHAT and CDR2 FQNNGV. Trimming removed 3 bases from V and 4 bases from J, with 19 bases in between. This CDR3 contains 17 residues. CDR3 sequence reads: CASSFLGRDRNYNEQFF. CDR3 DNA: TGTGCCAGCAGCTTCCTCGGAAGGGATAGAAATTACAATGAGCAGTTCTTC.

This clonotype was seen repeatedly, ten times or more. The chain couples TRBV18 to TRBJ2-2; 10 nucleotides agree with TRBD1. J gave up 2 bases and V 9 bases, and 6 bases lay outside the gene matches. The germline V gene encodes CDR1 KGHSH and CDR2 LQKENI. There are 15 residues in the CDR3. CDR3 sequence reads: CASIRDRGNTGELFF. The CDR3 region has the DNA TGTGCCAGTATCCGGGACAGGGGAAACACCGGGGAGCTGTTTTTT. Drawing the rest from reference TRBV18 and TRBJ2-2, the complete variable domain is NAGVMQNPRHLVRRRGQEARLRCSPMKGHSHVYWYRQLPEEGLKFMVYLQKENIIDESGMPKERFSAEFPKEGPSILRIQQVVRGDSAAYFCASIRDRGNTGELFFGEGSRLTVL.

In this sample, this clonotype turned up many times. The chain carries TRBV12-3 or TRBV12-4 and TRBJ2-5; D remains unclear. The V and J ends lost 3 bases and 5 bases respectively, with 16 bases between them. The CDR3 has 15 amino acids. CDR3 sequence: CASSLLFVVGETQYF. As DNA, the CDR3 is TGTGCCAGCAGTTTGCTTTTTGTCGTCGGGGAGACCCAGTACTTC.

V usage is TRBV4-3 and J usage is TRBJ2-5; D remains ambiguous. Deletions cut 0 bases from V and 2 bases from J, with 7 bases between. Germline CDR1 reads LGHNA; CDR2 reads YSLEER. The CDR3 has 14 residues. The CDR3, as DNA: TGCGCCAGCAGCCAAGATCGACATCAAGAGACCCAGTACTTC. Translated: CASSQDRHQETQYF.

This clonotype was recorded many times. The gene calls are TRBV27 and TRBJ1-4, with D unclear. The germline V gene has CDR1 MNHEY and CDR2 SMNVEV (reference sequence). Trimming took off 4 bases at V and 3 bases at J, with 12 bases between the two ends. The CDR3 spans 15 residues. CDR3 DNA sequence: TGTGCCAGCAGTTCGGGTCCAGAGGCTAATGAAAAACTGTTTTTT. Residues: CASSSGPEANEKLFF.

This clonotype has ten or more counts. The rearrangement links TRBV2 to TRBJ1-1, with 7 bases matching TRBD1. The CDR3 consists of 11 residues. Germline values: CDR1 SNHLY, CDR2 FYNNEI. V trimming: 6 bases; J trimming: 7 bases; junction bases outside the gene matches: 2. In nucleotides, the CDR3 is TGTGCCAGCAGGGACAGGAATGAAGCTTTCTTT. This codes for CASRDRNEAFF. Using reference TRBV2 and TRBJ1-1 for the parts outside the CDR3, the full variable domain is EPEVTQTPSHQVTQMGQEVILRCVPISNHLYFYWYRQILGQKVEFLVSFYNNEISEKSEIFDDQFSVERPDGSNFTLKIRSTKLEDSAMYFCASRDRNEAFFGQGTRLTVV.

At least ten counts were recorded for this clonotype. The rearrangement links TRBV6-2 or TRBV6-3 to TRBJ2-1; D unclear. The V gene lost 3 bases and the J gene lost 9 bases, with 6 bases spanning the gap. Germline assignment: CDR1 MNHEY and CDR2 SVGEGT. The CDR3 loop spans 11 amino acids. The CDR3 spells CASSYPSEQFF. Here the CDR3 DNA reads TGTGCCAGCAGTTATCCTAGTGAGCAGTTCTTC.

By sample fraction, this clonotype is medium-sized. V gene TRBV6-2 or TRBV6-3 combines with J gene TRBJ2-7, with D uncertain. There are 12 residues in the CDR3. Deletions cut 4 bases from V and 3 bases from J, with 7 bases between. CDR1 is MNHEY and CDR2 is SVGEGT in the germline V gene. The CDR3 loop is CASSSRSYEQYF. The DNA of the CDR3 is TGTGCCAGCAGTTCCCGGAGCTACGAGCAGTACTTC.

This clonotype was observed at least ten times. The chain joins TRBV20-1 to TRBJ1-4, with a tentative D call TRBD1 (5 bases). V lost 0 bases, J lost 8 bases, and 10 bases lay in between. Germline V gene data show CDR1 as DFQATT and CDR2 as SNEGSKA (reference sequence). The CDR3 has 13 residues. The CDR3 sequence is CSARDLGQEKLFF. The CDR3 DNA follows: TGCAGTGCTAGAGATTTGGGGCAAGAAAAACTGTTTTTT.

This clonotype was recorded many times. In DNA form, the CDR3 reads TGTGCCATCGCTCCGGGGGAGAATTCACCCCTCCACTTT. Residues: CAIAPGENSPLHF. The V call is TRBV10-3, the J call TRBJ1-6, with a tentative D call TRBD1 (5 bases). V shed 8 bases and J shed 7 bases, with 12 bases lying between them. The CDR3 runs 13 residues. Germline V CDR1 and CDR2: ENHRY, SYGVKD.

This clonotype is deemed medium-sized (0.01 to 0.1%). The CDR3 bases are TGTGCCAGCAGCATGACTGCCCGAGGGGAAAAACTGTTTTTT. Its translation: CASSMTARGEKLFF. The chain employs TRBV11-3 and TRBJ1-4; no reliable D call. The germline CDR1 and CDR2 sequences are SGHNT and YENEEA. Trimming removed 5 bases at V and 8 bases at J, with 15 bases between. This CDR3 region has 14 residues.

This clonotype is deemed medium-sized. The rearrangement uses TRBV27 and TRBJ1-1, with no clear D. The V end lost 3 bases, the J end lost 4 bases, and 9 bases lay between the germline ends. This CDR3 is built from 13 residues. Germline assignment: CDR1 MNHEY and CDR2 SMNVEV (reference sequence). The CDR3 DNA follows: TGTGCCAGCAGTTTCGAGAGAACCACTGAAGCTTTCTTT. Translated, it gives CASSFERTTEAFF.

This clonotype is deemed medium-sized. The chain is built from TRBV27 and TRBJ1-2; 9 positions agree with TRBD1. The CDR3 is made up of 15 amino acids. CDR1 and CDR2 (germline): MNHEY, SMNVEV (reference sequence). Unmatched junction bases numbered 13, after V lost 6 bases and J lost 8 bases. In DNA form, the CDR3 reads TGTGCCAGCAGCCAGTACAGGGGGCAAGCGGGGGGCTACACCTTC. As protein: CASSQYRGQAGGYTF.

Concerning this clonotype itself: This clone may be a read error of a much larger clone one base away. The conserved closing phenylalanine or tryptophan is absent in this CDR3, likely reflecting a read error. The V call is TRBV7-2, the J call TRBJ2-1; D ambiguous. From germline, CDR1 is SGHTA and CDR2 FQGNSA. V lost 2 bases and J lost 2, with 4 bases in between. The CDR3 extends over 13 amino acids. The CDR3 here is CASSLPAYNEQFL. As DNA, the CDR3 is TGTGCCAGCAGCTTACCGGCCTACAATGAGCAGTTCTTA.

This clonotype was seen ten or more times. The CDR3 region has the DNA TGTGCCAGCAGCCACGGGAAGCCAGCGGGGGGTGATGAGCAGTTCTTC. Translation: CASSHGKPAGGDEQFF. The chain joins TRBV7-9 to TRBJ2-1; 9 nucleotides match TRBD2. CDR1 is SEHNR and CDR2 is FQNEAQ in the germline V gene (reference sequence). The CDR3 totals 16 residues. J lost 8 bases, V lost 5 bases, and 13 bases had no gene match.

This chain joins TRBV6-2 or TRBV6-3 and TRBJ2-1; D call uncertain. Germline lookup yields CDR1 MNHEY and CDR2 SVGEGT. The length of the CDR3 is 13 residues. The V end was cut by 10 bases, the J end by 4 bases, with 14 bases between. In nucleotides, the CDR3 is TGTGCCACCAGAAGGATGACTTACAATGAGCAGTTCTTC. Translated, it gives CATRRMTYNEQFF.

This clonotype is labeled medium-sized (0.01 to 0.1%). This chain joins TRBV6-1 and TRBJ1-5; D is ambiguous. V lost 6 bases to trimming and J lost 2 bases, with 17 bases between them. There are 16 residues in the CDR3. From germline, CDR1 is MNHNS and CDR2 SASEGT. The CDR3: CASRPPADSRNQPQHF. The CDR3 nucleotides are TGTGCCAGCAGGCCCCCGGCAGACTCCCGCAATCAGCCCCAGCATTTT.

In its sample, this clonotype was seen many times. V gene TRBV14 combines with J gene TRBJ2-3, with a possible D match to TRBD1 (6 bases). CDR1 and CDR2 (germline): SGHDN, FVKESK. Trimming shortened V by 4 bases and J by 5 bases, and 13 bases separated the two germline ends. The CDR3 totals 14 residues. The CDR3 DNA follows: TGTGCCAGCAGCCCCACGTACAGGGAAGATACGCAGTATTTT. It translates to CASSPTYREDTQYF.

This clonotype was seen more than once but under ten times. This sequence joins TRBV5-6 and TRBJ2-7, with 10 bases aligning to TRBD1. From germline, CDR1 is SGHDT and CDR2 YYEEEE. The CDR3 extends over 14 amino acids. V trimming: 5 bases; J trimming: 4 bases; junction bases outside the gene matches: 6. CDR3 DNA sequence: TGTGCCAGCAGGGGGACAGGGGCCATGTACGAGCAGTACTTC. Translated: CASRGTGAMYEQYF.

This clonotype is labeled medium-sized. The CDR3 spells CASTTGQGHEQYF. The CDR3 DNA sequence: TGTGCCAGCACTACCGGACAGGGGCACGAGCAGTACTTC. V is TRBV6-2 or TRBV6-3 and J is TRBJ2-7, with 9 positions matching TRBD1. Germline CDR1 reads MNHEY; CDR2 reads SVGEGT. CDR3 size: 13 residues. The V and J ends lost 7 bases and 5 bases, in that order; junction bases with no gene match: 6.

By sample share, this clonotype is medium-sized. The chain joins TRBV12-3 or TRBV12-4 to TRBJ1-1; D is undetermined. Trimming left V 3 bases short and J 7 bases short, with 15 bases between. The CDR3 contains 14 residues. CDR3 DNA: TGTGCCAGCAGTTTGGGCCGGAACATGAATGAAGCTTTCTTT. It is translated as CASSLGRNMNEAFF.

In regard to this clonotype: A much larger clone sits a single nucleotide away, making a read error possible. This sequence joins TRBV12-3 or TRBV12-4 and TRBJ1-5; perhaps TRBD1 as D (5 bases). This CDR3 is 16 amino acids long. The V gene lost 4 bases and the J gene lost 2 bases, with 15 bases spanning the gap. CDR3 sequence reads: CASSYAGLGGNQPQHF. The DNA of the CDR3 is TGTGCCAGCAGTTATGCAGGGTTAGGCGGCAATCAGCCCCAGCATTTT.

This chain connects TRBV6-6 to TRBJ2-7; D is unresolved. V was cut by 6 bases and J by 5 bases, with 8 bases left in between. CDR3 length: 11 residues. Germline CDR1 is MNHNY and CDR2 is SVGAGI (reference sequence). In DNA, the CDR3 is TGTGCCAGCAGCCAAGTCCACGAGCAGTACTTC. Translation gives CASSQVHEQYF.

V gene TRBV29-1 combines with J gene TRBJ2-7, with a tentative D call TRBD1 (6 bases). CDR3 length equals 12 residues. Germline V gives CDR1 SQVTM, CDR2 ANQGSEA. The ends were cut back, 4 bases at V and 4 bases at J, with 11 bases in the middle. This CDR3 is CSVGQGFYEQYF. DNA for the CDR3: TGCAGCGTTGGCCAGGGGTTTTACGAGCAGTACTTC.